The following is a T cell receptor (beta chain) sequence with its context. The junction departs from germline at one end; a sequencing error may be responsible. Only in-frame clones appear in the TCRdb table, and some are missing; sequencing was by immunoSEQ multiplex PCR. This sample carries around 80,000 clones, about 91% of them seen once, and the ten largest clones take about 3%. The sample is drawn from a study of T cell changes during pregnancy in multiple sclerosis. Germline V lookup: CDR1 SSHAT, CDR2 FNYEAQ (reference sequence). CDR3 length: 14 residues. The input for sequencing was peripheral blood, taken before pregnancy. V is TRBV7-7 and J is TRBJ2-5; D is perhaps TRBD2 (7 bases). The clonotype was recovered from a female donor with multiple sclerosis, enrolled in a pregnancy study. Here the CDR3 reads CASSFEGGAETQYF. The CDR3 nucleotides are TGTGCTAGCAGCTTCGAGGGGGGGGCAGAGACCCAGTACTTC.